The 29 T cell receptor beta chains below all came from one sample that was sequenced in a study of blood T cell repertoires in COVID-19. Assay used: immunoSEQ multiplex PCR; TCRdb lists only in-frame clones, some missing. The sample records 65,000 to 85,000 clones, 80% to 90% being singletons. The sequencing sample was made of peripheral blood. These receptors all stem from a woman younger than 30 with acute or convalescent COVID-19.

This chain uses TRBV5-1 with TRBJ1-1, with D maybe TRBD1 (5 bases). CDR1 and CDR2 (germline): SGHRS, YFSETQ. CDR3 length: 15 residues. Trimming pared 3 bases from V and 0 bases from J, leaving 12 bases between. CDR3 nucleotides: TGCGCCAGCAGCTGGGGGGGATCTCTGAACACTGAAGCTTTCTTT. Translating it yields CASSWGGSLNTEAFF.

This chain connects TRBV3-1 (or the pseudogene TRBV3-2) to TRBJ1-6; D ambiguous. Germline-derived CDR1 and CDR2 are LGHDT and YNNKEL (reference sequence). Trimming removed 3 bases from V and 0 bases from J, with 9 bases in between. This CDR3 region has 16 residues. The CDR3 nucleotides are TGTGCCAGCAGCCAGTACCCGAGCTCCTATAATTCACCCCTCCACTTT. It encodes CASSQYPSSYNSPLHF.

This clone was observed a handful of times. V usage is TRBV2 and J usage is TRBJ2-7, with D possibly matching TRBD2 (5 bases). The CDR3 extends over 15 amino acids. Germline V gene data show CDR1 as SNHLY and CDR2 as FYNNEI. Trimming left V 6 bases short and J 0 bases short, with 15 bases between. CDR3 amino acids: CASSDRTGSSYEQYF. In DNA, the CDR3 is TGTGCCAGCAGCGATCGGACTGGGAGCTCCTACGAGCAGTACTTC. Based on the CDR3 plus reference TRBV2 and TRBJ2-7, the full variable domain is EPEVTQTPSHQVTQMGQEVILRCVPISNHLYFYWYRQILGQKVEFLVSFYNNEISEKSEIFDDQFSVERPDGSNFTLKIRSTKLEDSAMYFCASSDRTGSSYEQYFGPGTRLTVT.

The chain employs TRBV2 and TRBJ1-4; the D gene is possibly TRBD1 (6 bases). Germline CDR1 and CDR2: SNHLY and FYNNEI. The CDR3 consists of 16 residues. The V and J ends lost 6 bases and 0 bases respectively, with 14 bases between them. Here the CDR3 reads CASSGQLTSTNEKLFF. The CDR3 DNA follows: TGTGCCAGCAGCGGACAGCTTACCTCAACTAATGAAAAACTGTTTTTT.

This rearrangement joins TRBV19 to TRBJ2-1, with 7 nucleotides matching TRBD2. J gave up 7 bases and V 5 bases, and 11 bases lay outside the gene matches. The CDR3 spans 15 residues. Germline CDR1 is LNHDA and CDR2 is SQIVND (reference sequence). CDR3 amino acids: CASSLRREVVNEQFF. For the CDR3, the DNA is TGTGCCAGTAGTCTTCGTCGGGAGGTAGTAAATGAGCAGTTCTTC.

This chain connects TRBV2 to TRBJ1-5, with D perhaps matching TRBD1 (5 bases). The germline V gene encodes CDR1 SNHLY and CDR2 FYNNEI. This CDR3 has 15 residues. The V end lost 4 bases, the J end lost 0 bases, and 10 bases lay between the germline ends. CDR3 protein: CASSVNRPSNQPQHF. The CDR3 bases are TGTGCCAGCAGTGTAAACAGGCCTAGCAATCAGCCCCAGCATTTT. The variable domain in full, with the rest retrieved from reference TRBV2 and TRBJ1-5, is EPEVTQTPSHQVTQMGQEVILRCVPISNHLYFYWYRQILGQKVEFLVSFYNNEISEKSEIFDDQFSVERPDGSNFTLKIRSTKLEDSAMYFCASSVNRPSNQPQHFGDGTRLSIL.

This rearrangement joins TRBV30 to TRBJ2-1; 9 nucleotides agree with TRBD1. The CDR3 has 13 amino acids. CDR1 is GTSNPN, CDR2 SVGIG, per germline (reference sequence). Trimming took 8 bases from V and 6 from J; bases not matched to a gene: 8. The CDR3 DNA sequence: TGTGCCACCCCCGGGACAGGGTCCAATGAGCAGTTCTTC. This encodes CATPGTGSNEQFF.

V and J are TRBV19 and TRBJ2-7, with 8 bases identical to TRBD1. The germline CDR1 and CDR2 sequences are LNHDA and SQIVND (reference sequence). The CDR3 covers 14 residues. Trimming at V came to 5 bases and at J to 3 bases, leaving 6 bases not matched to a gene. Here the CDR3 reads CASSSGQGGYEQYF. The CDR3 DNA reads TGTGCCAGTAGTTCCGGACAGGGCGGCTACGAGCAGTACTTC.

The genes are TRBV28 and TRBJ1-5; D uncertain. The CDR3 length is 13 residues. V was shortened by 3 bases and J by 4 bases, with 7 bases between the two germline ends. Germline assignment: CDR1 MDHEN and CDR2 SYDVKM. The CDR3: CASSFTENQPQHF. The CDR3 DNA reads TGTGCCAGCAGTTTTACAGAGAATCAGCCCCAGCATTTT. Variable domain in full (rest from reference TRBV28 and TRBJ1-5): DVKVTQSSRYLVKRTGEKVFLECVQDMDHENMFWYRQDPGLGLRLIYFSYDVKMKEKGDIPEGYSVSREKKERFSLILESASTNQTSMYLCASSFTENQPQHFGDGTRLSIL.

The chain recombines TRBV6-1 with TRBJ1-1; D might be TRBD1 (5 bases). Germline V gives CDR1 MNHNS, CDR2 SASEGT. The CDR3 is 13 residues long. Trimming left V 2 bases short and J 7 bases short, with 11 bases between. CDR3 sequence: CASSEQGGIEAFF. CDR3 DNA sequence: TGTGCCAGCAGTGAACAGGGAGGGATTGAAGCTTTCTTT.

This clone was seen more than once but under ten times. This chain links TRBV7-9 with TRBJ2-1, with a weak D call TRBD1 (6 bases). Trimming took off 1 base at V and 4 bases at J, with 8 bases between the two ends. The germline CDR1 and CDR2 sequences are SEHNR and FQNEAQ (reference sequence). The CDR3 is 14 amino acids. The CDR3 region is CASSLGGQYNEQFF. DNA of the CDR3: TGTGCCAGCAGCTTAGGAGGACAGTACAATGAGCAGTTCTTC.

The chain uses TRBV12-3 or TRBV12-4 and TRBJ2-7; 8 positions match TRBD2. Unmatched junction bases numbered 5, after V lost 3 bases and J lost 7 bases. The CDR3 length is 13 residues. The CDR3 protein is CASSFRTSSEQYF. The CDR3 nucleotides are TGTGCCAGCAGTTTTAGGACTAGCTCTGAGCAGTACTTC.

The chain combines TRBV18 with TRBJ2-1; 14 bases align to TRBD2. With V trimmed by 6 bases and J by 7 bases, 11 bases remained unmatched. Germline CDR1 and CDR2: KGHSH and LQKENI. The CDR3 runs 17 residues. CDR3 sequence: CASSEIPGLAGGNEQFF. CDR3 in DNA: TGTGCCAGCTCTGAGATACCCGGACTAGCGGGGGGAAATGAGCAGTTCTTC.

The V gene is TRBV28, the J gene TRBJ1-6, with D possibly being TRBD1 (6 bases). The length of the CDR3 is 14 residues. Trimming removed 6 bases from V and 7 bases from J, with 13 bases in between. In germline, CDR1 is MDHEN, CDR2 SYDVKM. CDR3 loop: CASSEGVPNSPLHF. The CDR3 DNA is TGTGCCAGCAGCGAGGGGGTCCCGAATTCACCCCTCCACTTT.

The genes are TRBV6-6 and TRBJ2-7, with a weak D call TRBD1 (6 bases). Germline V gene lookup returns CDR1 MNHNY and CDR2 SVGAGI (reference sequence). V was shortened by 5 bases and J by 2 bases, with 19 bases between the two germline ends. The CDR3 runs to 16 residues. This CDR3 is CASSPPGQSSTYEQYF. CDR3 bases: TGTGCCAGCAGTCCGCCCGGACAGTCATCCACCTACGAGCAGTACTTC.

The rearrangement joins TRBV14 to TRBJ2-1; no reliable D call. CDR1 is SGHDN and CDR2 is FVKESK in the germline V gene. V was pared by 0 bases and J by 4 bases, with 7 bases between. The CDR3 loop spans 14 amino acids. For the CDR3, the DNA is TGTGCCAGCAGCCAAGAACTCGCTTACAATGAGCAGTTCTTC. Translating it yields CASSQELAYNEQFF.

This chain links TRBV7-9 with TRBJ1-5; no firm D call. The CDR3 is 12 amino acids. Germline lookup yields CDR1 SEHNR and CDR2 FQNEAQ (reference sequence). Trimming cost V 4 bases and J 4 bases, with 5 bases left between them. CDR3 sequence reads: CASSSVNQPQHF. The CDR3 nucleotides are TGTGCCAGCAGCTCCGTTAATCAGCCCCAGCATTTT.

This clone was picked up a small number of times. The rearrangement joins TRBV19 to TRBJ2-1, with 8 nucleotides matching TRBD2. This CDR3 contains 15 residues. The V segment lost 2 bases and the J segment 8 bases; nucleotides outside the gene matches: 8. The germline V gene has CDR1 LNHDA and CDR2 SQIVND (reference sequence). This CDR3 reads CASSIWGGGQDEQFF. The CDR3 DNA follows: TGTGCCAGTAGTATATGGGGCGGGGGGCAGGATGAGCAGTTCTTC.

CDR3 DNA sequence: TGTGCCAGCAGCCAAGATCGGTCGAACAATGAGCAGTTCTTC. This translates into CASSQDRSNNEQFF. The chain couples TRBV4-2 to TRBJ2-1; D ambiguous. The CDR3 is 14 residues long. Per the germline V gene, CDR1 is LGHNA and CDR2 is YNFKEQ. V was shortened by 0 bases and J by 5 bases, with 8 bases between the two germline ends.

The V and J genes are TRBV27 and TRBJ2-1; the D gene is possibly TRBD2 (7 bases). The V and J ends lost 5 bases and 8 bases respectively, with 19 bases between them. The length of the CDR3 is 15 residues. CDR1 and CDR2 from the germline V gene are MNHEY and SMNVEV (reference sequence). The CDR3 DNA follows: TGTGCCAGCAGTGTGGTGGGGGGGCTAGGGGATGAGCAGTTCTTC. Amino acid sequence: CASSVVGGLGDEQFF.

The genes are TRBV28 and TRBJ1-2, with D perhaps matching TRBD1 (6 bases). CDR1 is MDHEN and CDR2 is SYDVKM in the germline V gene. This CDR3 has 15 amino acids. Between the trimmed V and J ends, which lost 7 bases and 7 bases, there was a span of 22 bases. In DNA form, the CDR3 reads TGTGCCAGCACCCCTTACCGACAGGTCCAAGGTGGCTACACCTTC. This translates into CASTPYRQVQGGYTF.

The V and J genes are TRBV19 and TRBJ1-2; D is unclear. The CDR3 runs to 14 residues. The germline V and J ends were trimmed by 3 bases and 8 bases, with 16 bases remaining between them. Germline V CDR1 and CDR2: LNHDA, SQIVND (reference sequence). The CDR3 DNA sequence: TGTGCCAGTAGTATGGTAGACATTCCGCGCGGCTACACCTTC. It specifies CASSMVDIPRGYTF.

The rearrangement joins TRBV11-2 to TRBJ2-7; D is possibly TRBD2 (6 bases). V lost 1 base and J lost 4, with 11 bases in between. Germline V lookup: CDR1 SGHAT, CDR2 FQNNGV. There are 14 residues in the CDR3. The CDR3 here is CASSLGGVGYEQYF. CDR3 DNA sequence: TGTGCCAGCAGCTTAGGGGGGGTTGGGTACGAGCAGTACTTC.

The CDR3 loop is CASRGGVRSNEKLFF. The CDR3 nucleotides are TGTGCCAGCCGTGGGGGGGTCAGATCTAATGAAAAACTGTTTTTT. The gene calls are TRBV19 and TRBJ1-4; D might be TRBD1 (5 bases). The germline gives CDR1 LNHDA, CDR2 SQIVND (reference sequence). The CDR3 totals 15 residues. V was clipped by 9 bases and J by 3 bases, with 17 bases between them.

The chain employs TRBV3-1 (or the pseudogene TRBV3-2) and TRBJ1-2, with 7 bases that match TRBD1. Germline lookup yields CDR1 LGHDT and CDR2 YNNKEL (reference sequence). This CDR3 has 15 residues. V lost 1 base to trimming and J lost 4 bases; unmatched junction nucleotides: 6. The CDR3 DNA reads as TGTGCCAGCAGCCAAGTGGGCAGGGGGATCTATGGCTACACCTTC. It yields the protein CASSQVGRGIYGYTF.

The chain combines TRBV19 with TRBJ1-5, with TRBD1 matching over 7 bases. Germline CDR1 and CDR2: LNHDA and SQIVND (reference sequence). V lost 5 bases and J lost 1; bases outside the gene matches: 8. The CDR3 length is 16 residues. The CDR3 region is CASSVDRDRSNQPQHF. The CDR3 nucleotides read TGTGCCAGTAGTGTCGACAGGGACCGAAGCAATCAGCCCCAGCATTTT.

The chain is built from TRBV2 and TRBJ2-5; D is ambiguous. Trimming left V 4 bases short and J 0 bases short, with 6 bases between. This CDR3 is 13 amino acids long. The germline V gene encodes CDR1 SNHLY and CDR2 FYNNEI. The CDR3 DNA follows: TGTGCCAGCAGTGTGCAGTACCAAGAGACCCAGTACTTC. Protein: CASSVQYQETQYF.

This sequence joins TRBV5-1 and TRBJ2-7, with a possible D match to TRBD2 (6 bases). Per the germline V gene, CDR1 is SGHRS and CDR2 is YFSETQ. V was cut by 6 bases and J by 2 bases, with 12 bases left in between. This CDR3 region has 13 residues. The CDR3 here is CASIRRGAYEQYF. CDR3 bases: TGCGCCAGCATCCGCCGCGGGGCCTACGAGCAGTACTTC.

The gene calls are TRBV19 and TRBJ2-3; TRBD2 matches at 11 bases. J lost 4 bases, V lost 0 bases, and 6 bases had no gene match. CDR1 LNHDA and CDR2 SQIVND come from the germline V gene (reference sequence). The CDR3 is 17 amino acids. The CDR3 DNA follows: TGTGCCAGTAGTATAGATTTGGCTAGCGGGGGGCCAGATACGCAGTATTTT. This gives the protein CASSIDLASGGPDTQYF. The full variable domain, with the rest looked up from reference TRBV19 and TRBJ2-3, is DGGITQSPKYLFRKEGQNVTLSCEQNLNHDAMYWYRQDPGQGLRLIYYSQIVNDFQKGDIAEGYSVSREKKESFPLTVTSAQKNPTAFYLCASSIDLASGGPDTQYFGPGTRLTVL.